This TCR beta chain was profiled in a study of read filtering for tumor transcriptome and immune sequencing. Turning to the study itself: Revised staging placed roughly 8 patients in R-ISS I, 15 to 20 in II, more than 5 in III.

From around 440 ng of RNA, a library with molecular barcoded alpha/delta and beta/gamma adaptors was made. MiXCR, run by TCRdb on the reads, gives a single entry per CDR3 protein. The data show about 86,000 distinct CDR3 sequences, over 9% seen once. This clonotype was seen more than once but under ten times. This sequence may be a read error, since a much larger clone differs from it by one base. CDR1 and CDR2 from the germline V gene are SGHVS and FQNEAQ. CDR3 size: 15 residues. V was pared by 2 bases and J by 4 bases, with 14 bases between. The sequenced material came from a population of CD138-negative cells sorted from bone marrow. The chain couples TRBV7-8 to TRBJ1-1, with D unresolved. This clonotype was obtained from a donor at least 40 years old with multiple myeloma. CDR3 loop: CASSLFVAPSTEAFF. The CDR3 coding sequence is TGTGCCAGCAGCTTATTTGTGGCTCCGAGCACTGAAGCTTTCTTT.